This TCR beta chain was found in a study of beta chain features in type 1 diabetes. CDR1 is SGHDN, CDR2 FVKESK, per germline. The CDR3 covers 10 residues. V was cut by 4 bases and J by 6 bases, with 0 bases left in between. Whole-study results and caveats: Significant though moderate, a shortening of TCRB CDR3s appeared in all four CD4+ subsets of Type 1 diabetes patients. Healthy donors had naive, central memory and Treg TCRB repertoires that appeared less similar than those seen among patients. Researchers could not determine here whether HLA type influences TCRB rearrangement.

This clone was seen a handful of times. Its antigen is still unknown. Isolated RNA was reverse transcribed in full, so expressed TCRB transcripts were sequenced. Samples of naive, central memory and regulatory T cells yielded a mean of about 3.5 million reads. The data were produced by immunoSEQ multiplex PCR, yet TCRdb's version contains in-frame clones alone and is incomplete. Of fewer than 500,000 clones detected, about 14% appear once; the ten largest clones hold 0.035% to 0.04%. This clonotype was obtained from a man aged 25-40 years in good health. The sequenced sample consisted of naive CD4+ T cells from blood. The chain joins TRBV14 to TRBJ2-2; no reliable D call. The CDR3 nucleotides are TGTGCCAGCAGCCCCGGGGAGCTGTTTTTT. Protein: CASSPGELFF.